Ten or more counts support the clone carrying this T cell receptor (beta chain). The data were taken from a study of T cells in Graves' hyperthyroidism and ophthalmopathy. TCR beta CDR3 sequences were amplified from RNA transcripts. Carried out on the TCR CDR3, a first-round RT-PCR used the HTBI primer set. TCRdb fed the multiplex PCR reads into MiXCR, producing one record per CDR3 protein. Of roughly 380,000 distinct CDR3 sequences listed, about 15% are singletons. The germline gives CDR1 MDHEN, CDR2 SYDVKM. V was pared by 7 bases and J by 7 bases, with 13 bases of the junction left unmatched. The CDR3 runs to 15 residues.

This rearrangement joins TRBV28 to TRBJ2-4; 7 bases line up with TRBD1. The receptor was isolated from a woman aged 55-70 years with Graves' hyperthyroidism. The specimen was blood. CDR3 in amino acids: CASIPSSTGMNIQYF. CDR3 sequence (DNA): TGTGCCAGCATCCCATCCTCGACAGGGATGAACATTCAGTACTTC. Full variable domain (missing parts from reference TRBV28 and TRBJ2-4): DVKVTQSSRYLVKRTGEKVFLECVQDMDHENMFWYRQDPGLGLRLIYFSYDVKMKEKGDIPEGYSVSREKKERFSLILESASTNQTSMYLCASIPSSTGMNIQYFGAGTRLSVL.